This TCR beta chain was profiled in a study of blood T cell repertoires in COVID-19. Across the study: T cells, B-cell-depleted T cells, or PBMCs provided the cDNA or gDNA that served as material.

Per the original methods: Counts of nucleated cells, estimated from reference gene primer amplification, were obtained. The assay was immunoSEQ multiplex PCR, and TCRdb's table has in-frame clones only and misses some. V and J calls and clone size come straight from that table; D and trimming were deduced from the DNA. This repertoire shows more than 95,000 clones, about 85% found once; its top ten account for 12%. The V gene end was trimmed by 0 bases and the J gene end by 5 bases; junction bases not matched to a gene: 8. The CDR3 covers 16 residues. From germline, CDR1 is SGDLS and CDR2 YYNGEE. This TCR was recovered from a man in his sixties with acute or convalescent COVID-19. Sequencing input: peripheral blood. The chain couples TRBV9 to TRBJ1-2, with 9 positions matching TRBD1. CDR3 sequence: CASSVGSGQGQYGYTF. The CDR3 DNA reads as TGTGCCAGCAGCGTAGGATCGGGACAGGGACAATATGGCTACACCTTC. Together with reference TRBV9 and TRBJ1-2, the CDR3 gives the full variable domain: DSGVTQTPKHLITATGQRVTLRCSPRSGDLSVYWYQQSLDQGLQFLIQYYNGEERAKGNILERFSAQQFPDLHSELNLSSLELGDSALYFCASSVGSGQGQYGYTFGSGTRLTVV.